The rows below give T cell receptor beta chains drawn from one sample of a study of tumor-infiltrating lymphocytes in primary liver carcinoma. Via MiXCR, TCRdb re-called the multiplex PCR reads, giving one row per CDR3 protein. The sample consists of about 190,000 distinct CDR3 sequences, approximately 80% of them appearing once. Source material: tumor tissue from primary liver carcinoma. These receptors all stem from a man aged 35 to 55 with primary liver carcinoma and hepatitis B virus infection. CDR3s include the opening cysteine and the closing phenylalanine or tryptophan. The D gene is left open where the match is weak. Only some rows state a clone size, as once, few, many or a class for expanded clones.

TRBJ2-5 | TRBV4-2 | . | . | TGTGCCAGCAGCCAAGTACGGGGGACGGGGGAGACCAAGTACTTC | CASSQVRGTGETKYF
TRBJ1-1 | TRBV12-3/TRBV12-4 | TRBD1 | few | TGTGCCAACAGTGAAGGGACAGGGGATGAAGCTTTTTTT | CANSEGTGDEAFF
TRBJ1-5 | TRBV5-5 | . | . | TGTGCCAGCAGGACCCTAAGCAGGAGGGGAACAGATACGCAGCATTTT | CASRTLSRRGTDTQHF
TRBJ2-6 | TRBV6-1 | TRBD1 | once | TGTGCCGGTACCGGGACAGGGAGTGCTTGGGCCAACGTCCTGACTTTC | CAGTGTGSAWANVLTF
TRBJ2-1 | TRBV11-1 | TRBD2 | . | TGTGTCAGCAGCCCTGGACTAGCGGTCGACTTCAATGAGCAGTTCTTC | CVSSPGLAVDFNEQFF
TRBJ1-3 | TRBV29-1 | . | . | TGCAGCGTTGGAGGGGGTGGAAACACCATATTATTT | CSVGGGGNTILF
TRBJ1-1 | TRBV11-3 | . | few | TGTACCAGCAGCTCAGGATCCGGTTGGGGTACTGAAGCTTTCTTT | CTSSSGSGWGTEAFF
TRBJ2-5 | TRBV5-6 | TRBD2 | . | TGTACCAGCAGCATGCTAGCGGGAGGGCGCGAGGGCCAGTACTTC | CTSSMLAGGREGQYF
TRBJ2-3 | TRBV10-3 | TRBD1 | . | TGTGCCATCAGAGCTGGCAGGGGGCGCACAGATACACAGTATTTT | CAIRAGRGRTDTQYF
TRBJ2-1 | TRBV5-1 | . | . | TGCGTCAGCAGCTCGTTGACTGGCAATGAGCAGTTCTTC | CVSSSLTGNEQFF
TRBJ2-7 | TRBV4-3 | . | . | TGCGCCAGCAACCACGAGGACAGCACCTACGAGCAGTACTTC | CASNHEDSTYEQYF
TRBJ2-2 | TRBV12-3/TRBV12-4 | TRBD1 | . | TGTACCAGCAGTCACGACAGGGGGGGCACCGGGGAGCTGTTTTTT | CTSSHDRGGTGELFF
TRBJ2-1 | TRBV6-1 | TRBD2 | . | TGTGCCAGCAGTGACATAGGGACTAGTTTTGCGGCTGAGCAGTTCTTC | CASSDIGTSFAAEQFF
TRBJ1-1 | TRBV6-2/TRBV6-3 | . | . | TGTGCCAGCAGTTATTCCACAGGGCTCACTGAAGTTTCCTTT | CASSYSTGLTEVSF
TRBJ2-4 | TRBV2 | . | few | TGTGCCAGCGTCAGGACAGAGATAGCCAAAAACATTCAGTACTTC | CASVRTEIAKNIQYF
TRBJ2-7 | TRBV29-1 | . | . | TGCAGCGCCCGGAAGACGTTTCAGGGCGAGCAGTACTTC | CSARKTFQGEQYF
TRBJ2-7 | TRBV28 | . | once | TGTACCAGCAGTTTAATCAGTAGCGGTTCCTACGAGCAGTACTTC | CTSSLISSGSYEQYF
TRBJ1-3 | TRBV10-2 | . | . | TGCGCTAGCAGCGCTATTTCTGGAAACACCATATATTTT | CASSAISGNTIYF
TRBJ2-1 | TRBV29-1 | . | once | TGCAGCGTTCTTGACAGCAAGAAGTTTTTC | CSVLDSKKFF
TRBJ1-3 | TRBV6-1 | . | once | TGTGCCAGCGGACTATGGACGGCCTCTGGAAACACCATATATTTT | CASGLWTASGNTIYF
TRBJ2-3 | TRBV4-3 | TRBD2 | . | TGCGCCAGCAGCCAAGATGCCCTAGCGGCATATTCGCAGTATTTT | CASSQDALAAYSQYF
TRBJ1-2 | TRBV20-1 | . | . | TGCAGTGCTAGTTCGGTTATAGGTGGCTACACCTTC | CSASSVIGGYTF
TRBJ2-7 | TRBV12-3/TRBV12-4 | TRBD2 | . | TGTCCCAGCAGTTCAGGCGGGAGTGAGCCCTACGAGCAGTACTTC | CPSSSGGSEPYEQYF
TRBJ2-7 | TRBV5-6 | . | . | TGTACCAGCAGCTTCCAGGGGTTGAACGAGCACTACTTC | CTSSFQGLNEHYF
TRBJ2-1 | TRBV4-1 | . | . | TGCGCCAGCAGCCTTATCCCGGGGTATGGCAGTGAGCAATTCTTC | CASSLIPGYGSEQFF
TRBJ2-1 | TRBV6-1 | . | . | TGTGCCAGCGCTCCCCCCTACTTTGAGCAGTTCTTC | CASAPPYFEQFF
TRBJ2-1 | TRBV4-2 | . | . | TGTGCCAGCAGCCAGCGGGGACTGTACGATGAGCAGTTATTC | CASSQRGLYDEQLF
TRBJ1-4 | TRBV4-3 | . | . | TGCGCCAGCAGCCAAGACCTCGTGGGGGGCGGGTTTGAAAAACTGTTTTTT | CASSQDLVGGGFEKLFF
TRBJ2-1 | TRBV29-1 | . | . | TGCAGCGTTGAGGGGGCATCGAACAATGAGCAATTCTTC | CSVEGASNNEQFF
TRBJ2-7 | TRBV11-2 | . | . | TGTGCCGGCAGCTCTAACAGGAATTCCCACGAACAGTACTTC | CAGSSNRNSHEQYF
TRBJ2-5 | TRBV25-1 | . | . | TGTGCCAGCAGTGATGGGCGGCAGACCCAGTACTTC | CASSDGRQTQYF
TRBJ2-5 | TRBV12-3/TRBV12-4 | . | . | TGTGCCAGCAGTCTTTCGGTGCAACGGGTCCAAGAGAACCAGTACTTC | CASSLSVQRVQENQYF
TRBJ2-3 | TRBV5-4 | . | . | TGTGCCAGCAGCATTGGGCTAGCGAGTAGCATAGATACGCAGTATTTT | CASSIGLASSIDTQYF
TRBJ2-2 | TRBV29-1 | . | . | TGCAGCGCTCGTACTAACGGGGCGAACATTGGGGAGCTGTTTTTT | CSARTNGANIGELFF
TRBJ2-1 | TRBV5-1 | TRBD2 | . | TGCGCCAGCAGGTTCAGCGGGGCTTACAATGAGCAGTTTTTC | CASRFSGAYNEQFF
TRBJ2-3 | TRBV11-1 | TRBD2 | . | TGTGCCAGCAGATTAGTTAGGACTAGCGGGTCCACAGATACGCAGTATTTT | CASRLVRTSGSTDTQYF
TRBJ1-1 | TRBV6-6 | . | few | TGTGCCAGCTGCACTGGGGGGACTACTGAAGCTTTCTTC | CASCTGGTTEAFF
TRBJ2-7 | TRBV12-3/TRBV12-4 | . | . | TGTGCCAGCAGTTCTAGGCCCATAGGTCACGAGCAGTACTTC | CASSSRPIGHEQYF
TRBJ2-5 | TRBV5-5 | TRBD2 | . | TGTAACAGCAGCTCGAAGACTAGCGGGGAGACCCAGTACTTC | CNSSSKTSGETQYF
TRBJ1-3 | TRBV29-1 | . | . | TGCAGTGTTGAAGATCAGGCGGGATGGTACTCTGGAAACACCATATATTTT | CSVEDQAGWYSGNTIYF
TRBJ2-1 | TRBV2 | . | . | TGTGCCAGCGGGGCTTTCGACAATGAGCAGTTCTTC | CASGAFDNEQFF
TRBJ1-6 | TRBV4-3 | TRBD1 | . | TGCGCCAGCAGCTCCTATGACAGGGGAAGGAATTCACCCCTCCATTTT | CASSSYDRGRNSPLHF